Shown below are 21 T cell receptor beta chains from a single sample sequenced in a study of shared clonotypes between healthy human individuals. CD45RO-negative CD8 cells positively selected for CCR7 made up the naive population, which excluded terminally differentiated effector memory CD45RA+ cells. TCRdb's copy holds only in-frame clones and misses some; the assay was immunoSEQ multiplex PCR. This table has about 2 million clones, just under 95% appearing once. Sequencing input: naive CD8+ T cells sorted from blood. The receptors originated from a man between 18 and 29 years old in good health.

V usage is TRBV7-9 and J usage is TRBJ1-5; the D gene is possibly TRBD1 (6 bases). CDR1 and CDR2 from the germline V gene are SEHNR and FQNEAQ (reference sequence). V was clipped by 5 bases and J by 0 bases, with 11 bases between them. The CDR3 consists of 15 residues. CDR3 coding DNA: TGTGCCAGCAGCGGGGGACAATATAGCAATCAGCCCCAGCATTTT. Protein product: CASSGGQYSNQPQHF.

Remarks on this clone: Other DNA sequences in the same sample also yield this CDR3. The rearrangement joins TRBV28 to TRBJ2-3; TRBD2 matches at 7 bases. After removal of 4 bases from V and 0 bases from J, the junction contained 1 base not matched to a gene. This CDR3 has 14 residues. Looked up from germline, CDR1 is MDHEN and CDR2 is SYDVKM. The CDR3 here is CASSYGGSTDTQYF. As DNA, the CDR3 is TGTGCCAGCAGTTACGGGGGGAGCACAGATACGCAGTATTTT.

V is TRBV4-1 and J is TRBJ2-7, with D maybe TRBD1 (5 bases). Germline lookup yields CDR1 MGHRA and CDR2 YSYEKL. V was clipped by 6 bases and J by 0 bases, with 9 bases between them. The CDR3 has 13 residues. The CDR3 sequence is CASSKGPSYEQYF. CDR3 bases: TGCGCCAGCAGTAAGGGGCCCTCCTACGAGCAGTACTTC.

This chain links TRBV15 with TRBJ2-5; unclear D gene. The CDR3 consists of 16 residues. The V gene's germline CDR1 is LNHNV and CDR2 YYDKDF (reference sequence). Trimming pared 2 bases from V and 1 base from J, leaving 14 bases between. Written as DNA, the CDR3 is TGTGCCACCAGCAGATCCGATGGCGGTTCCCAAGAGACCCAGTACTTC. Amino acids: CATSRSDGGSQETQYF.

The rearrangement links TRBV25-1 to TRBJ1-1, with 11 nucleotides matching TRBD1. This CDR3 comprises 14 residues. Germline assignment: CDR1 MGHDK and CDR2 SYGVNS. The ends lost 3 bases at V and 9 bases at J; junction bases unmatched: 6. The CDR3 nucleotides read TGTGCCAGCAGTGACCGGGACAGGGGGGAGAAAGCTTTCTTT. Translating it yields CASSDRDRGEKAFF.

This clone showed up just a few times. This sample also contains other DNA sequences that code for the same CDR3. This rearrangement joins TRBV5-4 to TRBJ1-1, with D perhaps matching TRBD1 (6 bases). The CDR3 totals 14 residues. Germline assignment: CDR1 SGHNT and CDR2 YYREEE (reference sequence). V was cut by 4 bases and J by 1 base, with 11 bases left in between. CDR3 sequence: CASSPGTSNTEAFF. The DNA of the CDR3 is TGTGCCAGCAGCCCCGGGACATCGAACACTGAAGCTTTCTTT.

J is TRBJ1-3 and V is TRBV4-1, with D tentatively TRBD1 (5 bases). Germline loops: CDR1 MGHRA, CDR2 YSYEKL. This CDR3 is built from 15 residues. V lost 1 base and J 0 bases, leaving 7 bases between the germline ends. CDR3 in amino acids: CASSQADTSGNTIYF. CDR3 DNA: TGCGCCAGCAGCCAAGCGGACACCTCTGGAAACACCATATATTTT.

Concerning this clone itself: The identical CDR3 is also encoded by other nucleotide sequences in the sample. J is TRBJ2-3 and V is TRBV19; tentative D call: TRBD2 (5 bases). Trimming stripped 0 bases from V and 5 bases from J, with 6 bases between. Germline loops: CDR1 LNHDA, CDR2 SQIVND (reference sequence). The CDR3 covers 13 residues. The CDR3 coding sequence is TGTGCCAGTAGTATAGACGGGGAAGATACGCAGTATTTT. Protein: CASSIDGEDTQYF.

The chain carries TRBV11-3 and TRBJ1-1, with D possibly being TRBD1 (5 bases). The CDR3 totals 13 residues. Between the trimmed V and J ends, which lost 5 bases and 6 bases, there was a span of 13 bases. Germline CDR1 and CDR2: SGHNT and YENEEA. This CDR3 reads CASSPAGAPEAFF. The CDR3 region has the DNA TGTGCCAGCAGCCCAGCCGGGGCCCCTGAAGCTTTCTTT.

The V call is TRBV29-1, the J call TRBJ2-1; D gene unclear. This CDR3 spans 15 amino acids. CDR1 is SQVTM, CDR2 ANQGSEA, per germline. Trimming shortened V by 1 base and J by 8 bases, and 18 bases separated the two germline ends. The CDR3 loop is CSVEGAPPYLDEQFF. Here the CDR3 DNA reads TGCAGCGTTGAAGGAGCGCCTCCCTATCTCGATGAGCAGTTCTTC.

The V gene is TRBV10-2, the J gene TRBJ2-1; TRBD2 aligns across 9 bases. Trimming took 4 bases from V and 7 from J; bases not matched to a gene: 11. The CDR3 is 16 amino acids. Germline CDR1 WSHSY, CDR2 SAAADI. CDR3 sequence: CASSAPYLAGDNEQFF. CDR3 sequence (DNA): TGCGCCAGCAGTGCGCCTTATTTAGCGGGAGATAATGAGCAGTTCTTC.

The CDR3 sequence: CASSSDRHIQETQYF. CDR3 nucleotide sequence: TGTGCCAGCAGCTCGGACAGGCATATCCAAGAGACCCAGTACTTC. V is TRBV7-9 and J is TRBJ2-5; TRBD1 matches 7 bases. There are 15 residues in the CDR3. From germline, CDR1 is SEHNR and CDR2 FQNEAQ (reference sequence). Trimming removed 4 bases from V and 1 base from J; junction bases left unmatched: 6. Looking up the rest from reference TRBV7-9 and TRBJ2-5 gives the full variable domain: DTGVSQNPRHKITKRGQNVTFRCDPISEHNRLYWYRQTLGQGPEFLTYFQNEAQLEKSRLLSDRFSAERPKGSFSTLEIQRTEQGDSAMYLCASSSDRHIQETQYFGPGTRLLVL.

The chain employs TRBV7-6 and TRBJ2-7; possible D gene TRBD2, 6 bases. V lost 0 bases and J lost 7, with 10 bases in between. This CDR3 is 13 amino acids long. Per germline, CDR1 SGHVS and CDR2 FNYEAQ. CDR3 coding DNA: TGTGCCAGCAGCTTAGCAGGAGGGAGGGAGCAGTACTTC. The encoded protein is CASSLAGGREQYF.

The J gene is TRBJ1-1, the V gene TRBV5-1, with 8 bases matching TRBD1. CDR3 length: 14 amino acids. In germline, CDR1 is SGHRS, CDR2 YFSETQ. Unmatched junction bases numbered 8, after V lost 4 bases and J lost 6 bases. The CDR3 nucleotides are TGCGCCAGCAGCCTCCTGGACAGGGCTTCTGAAGCTTTCTTT. Translation gives CASSLLDRASEAFF.

The gene calls are TRBV14 and TRBJ1-1; no clear D gene. CDR1 and CDR2 (germline): SGHDN, FVKESK. With 6 bases removed from V and 2 bases from J, the gap between germline ends came to 13 bases. The CDR3 has 14 residues. CDR3 nucleotides: TGTGCCAGCAGGCCGACGTCAGGTAACACTGAAGCTTTCTTT. Protein product: CASRPTSGNTEAFF.

The genes are TRBV7-6 and TRBJ2-2; D is unresolved. The CDR3 has 13 amino acids. Trimming left V 1 base short and J 10 bases short, with 10 bases between. Per germline, CDR1 SGHVS and CDR2 FNYEAQ. In DNA form, the CDR3 reads TGTGCCAGCAGCTTAGGGGAAGGAGTGGAGCTGTTTTTT. It translates to CASSLGEGVELFF.

CDR3 loop: CASSLTDTDTQYF. DNA of the CDR3: TGTGCCAGCAGCTTGACCGACACAGATACGCAGTATTTT. The rearrangement links TRBV5-4 to TRBJ2-3; no definite D call. The length of the CDR3 is 13 residues. The ends were cut back, 1 base at V and 2 bases at J, with 5 bases in the middle. The V gene's germline CDR1 is SGHNT and CDR2 YYREEE (reference sequence).

The chain employs TRBV6-5 and TRBJ2-7; a possible D gene is TRBD1 (6 bases). Trimming removed 2 bases from V and 6 bases from J, with 11 bases in between. The germline gives CDR1 MNHEY, CDR2 SVGAGI. The CDR3 totals 13 residues. Written as DNA, the CDR3 is TGTGCCAGCAGTTACAACAGGGTTTCCGAGCAGTACTTC. This codes for CASSYNRVSEQYF.

This clone was seen only a few times. Different DNA sequences within this sample yield the same CDR3. The gene calls are TRBV30 and TRBJ1-5; D is possibly TRBD1 (6 bases). This CDR3 region has 13 residues. In germline, CDR1 is GTSNPN, CDR2 SVGIG (reference sequence). V was pared by 4 bases and J by 4 bases, with 11 bases between. This CDR3 reads CAWTNRDNQPQHF. In nucleotides, the CDR3 is TGTGCCTGGACGAACAGGGATAATCAGCCCCAGCATTTT.

The chain uses TRBV7-9 and TRBJ2-3; D is undetermined. The V end was cut by 4 bases, the J end by 4 bases, with 3 bases between. CDR3 length: 11 amino acids. Germline V gives CDR1 SEHNR, CDR2 FQNEAQ (reference sequence). CDR3 DNA sequence: TGTGCCAGCAGCTCATCAGATACGCAGTATTTT. Translated: CASSSSDTQYF.

The rearrangement uses TRBV4-1 and TRBJ1-3; D may be TRBD1 (6 bases). Germline-derived CDR1 and CDR2 are MGHRA and YSYEKL. This CDR3 is built from 17 residues. V lost 3 bases to trimming and J lost 0 bases, with 15 bases between them. This chain's CDR3 is CASSQRSPGASGNTIYF. The CDR3 DNA sequence: TGCGCCAGCAGCCAGAGATCCCCAGGGGCCTCTGGAAACACCATATATTTT.